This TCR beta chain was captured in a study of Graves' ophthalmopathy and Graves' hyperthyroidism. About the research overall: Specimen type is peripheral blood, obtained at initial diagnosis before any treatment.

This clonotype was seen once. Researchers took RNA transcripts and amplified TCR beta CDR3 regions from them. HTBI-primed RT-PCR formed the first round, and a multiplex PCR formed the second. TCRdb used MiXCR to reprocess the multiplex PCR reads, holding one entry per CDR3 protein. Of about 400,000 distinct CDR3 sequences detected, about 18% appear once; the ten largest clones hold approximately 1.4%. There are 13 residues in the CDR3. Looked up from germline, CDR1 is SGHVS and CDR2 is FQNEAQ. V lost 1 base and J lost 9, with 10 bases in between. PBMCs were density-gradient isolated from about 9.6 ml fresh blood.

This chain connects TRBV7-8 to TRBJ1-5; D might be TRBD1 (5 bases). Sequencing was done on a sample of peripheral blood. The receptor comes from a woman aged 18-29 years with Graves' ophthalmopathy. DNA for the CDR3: TGTGCCAGCAGCTTAGGCAGGGAGGCGCCCCAGCATTTT. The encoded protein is CASSLGREAPQHF.